This is a list of T cell receptor beta chains from one sample in a study of technical replicates of blood from several donors. Profiling relied on immunoSEQ multiplex PCR, and the TCRdb table lists in-frame clones only, not all of them. The profile shows under 75,000 clones, 90% to 95% of them singletons. The source material was PBMCs. The receptors originated from a human donor in good health. Some clones in this sample may be carry-over from other donors' samples. Both conserved end residues are part of each CDR3. A D gene is named only where the DNA matches it firmly. Clone size is stated in some rows and not others, as once, few, many or a class when expanded.

DNA,CDR3,size,D,J,V
TGTGCCAGCAGCCACTTAGGCGGACAGGGTTCCGGGGAGCTGTTTTTT,CASSHLGGQGSGELFF,NA,TRBD1,TRBJ2-2,TRBV7-8
TGTGCCAGCAGCGGAGGGAGTAGGGTTTCACCCCTCCACTTT,CASSGGSRVSPLHF,NA,NA,TRBJ1-6,TRBV2
TGTGCCAGCTCAGCCTCCGGGACATTGAACACCGGGGAGCTGTTTTTT,CASSASGTLNTGELFF,NA,NA,TRBJ2-2,TRBV18
TGTGCCAGCAGGACGGACAGGTTGCAAGAGACCCAGTACTTC,CASRTDRLQETQYF,once,TRBD1,TRBJ2-5,TRBV27
TGCGCCAGCAGCCAATCGAGTCTCCACCTCTATGGCTACACCTTC,CASSQSSLHLYGYTF,NA,NA,TRBJ1-2,TRBV4-3
TGTGCCAGCAGCCTACCCCCGTTCTCCTACAATGAGCAGTTCTTC,CASSLPPFSYNEQFF,NA,NA,TRBJ2-1,TRBV7-9
TGTGCCAGCAGCTTGACTCTCTCCTACGAGCAGTACTTC,CASSLTLSYEQYF,NA,NA,TRBJ2-7,TRBV7-9
TGTGCCAGCAGCTTAACAGGTGGCCTGGGGGATACGCAGTATTTT,CASSLTGGLGDTQYF,NA,NA,TRBJ2-3,TRBV7-9
TGTGCCAGCAGTGAAAGCAGGGTTGGAGACTATGGCTACACCTTC,CASSESRVGDYGYTF,NA,NA,TRBJ1-2,TRBV2
TGTGCCATCACCGGGACAGGACTCAACACCGGGGAGCTGTTTTTT,CAITGTGLNTGELFF,NA,TRBD1,TRBJ2-2,TRBV7-9
TGTGCCAGCTCACCAGAAGGAGATTCACCCCTCCACTTT,CASSPEGDSPLHF,NA,NA,TRBJ1-6,TRBV18
TGTGCCAGCGGACGCGGGTACTCGGGACAGGGGAGCTACGAGCAGTACTTC,CASGRGYSGQGSYEQYF,NA,TRBD1,TRBJ2-7,TRBV2
TGTGCCAGTAGCACAAGACAGGGTCCCGGGGAGCTGTTTTTT,CASSTRQGPGELFF,NA,TRBD1,TRBJ2-2,TRBV19
TGCGCCAGCAGCTTGGTACCGGGGTCGAATCAGCCCCAGCATTTT,CASSLVPGSNQPQHF,NA,NA,TRBJ1-5,TRBV5-1
TGTGCCAGCAGCTTAGTTGAGGGTTTCTATCAGCCCCAGCATTTT,CASSLVEGFYQPQHF,NA,NA,TRBJ1-5,TRBV7-8
TGTGCCAGCAGCACCATCATTGGGAGGGGCCGATACGAGCAGTACTTC,CASSTIIGRGRYEQYF,NA,TRBD2,TRBJ2-7,TRBV5-8
TGTGCCAGCAGGGGGGTCGGGGGAAACAATGAGCAGTTCTTC,CASRGVGGNNEQFF,NA,NA,TRBJ2-1,TRBV5-6
TGCGCCAGCAGTTTCGGACTAGCGGACAATGAGCAGTTCTTC,CASSFGLADNEQFF,NA,TRBD2,TRBJ2-1,TRBV5-1
TGTGCCAGCAGCGTAGAATCGGGGGGAAGCACAGATACGCAGTATTTT,CASSVESGGSTDTQYF,NA,TRBD2,TRBJ2-3,TRBV9
TGTGCCAGCAGCGTAGCTACGGGACTCGTCTACAATGAGCAGTTCTTC,CASSVATGLVYNEQFF,NA,NA,TRBJ2-1,TRBV9
TGTGCCAGCAGCACTCGGACAGGTCCCCAAGAGACCCAGTACTTC,CASSTRTGPQETQYF,NA,TRBD1,TRBJ2-5,TRBV7-3
TGTGCCAGCAGTGCCTCGCTCTTGCGGGGGCTCCGGGATACGCAGTATTTT,CASSASLLRGLRDTQYF,NA,NA,TRBJ2-3,TRBV6-1
TGTGCCAGCAGCCCCGACAGGGCTGGCTACACCTTC,CASSPDRAGYTF,NA,TRBD1,TRBJ1-2,TRBV7-2
TGTGCCAGCAGTGGGAGTTGGACCGGGGAGCTGTTTTTT,CASSGSWTGELFF,NA,NA,TRBJ2-2,TRBV2
TGTGCCAGCAGCTCGCGGACTAGCGGGGGCTACGAGCAGTACTTC,CASSSRTSGGYEQYF,NA,TRBD2,TRBJ2-7,TRBV7-9
TGTGCCAGCAGCGTGACAGGGGACTACGAGCAGTACTTC,CASSVTGDYEQYF,NA,TRBD1,TRBJ2-7,TRBV13
TGCAGTGCTAGGGGGGGGGAGACCCAGTACTTC,CSARGGETQYF,NA,TRBD2,TRBJ2-5,TRBV20-1
TGTGCCTGGATTGGACTAGCGGGAGCGGGGGAGCAGTACTTC,CAWIGLAGAGEQYF,NA,TRBD2,TRBJ2-7,TRBV30
TGCGCCAGCAGCCCGGGGACTAGCGGGACCTACGAGCAGTACTTC,CASSPGTSGTYEQYF,NA,TRBD2,TRBJ2-7,TRBV4-3
TGTGCCAGTAGCCCCGGGACAATGCCTGAAAAACTGTTTTTT,CASSPGTMPEKLFF,once,NA,TRBJ1-4,TRBV19
TGTGCCAGCTCACCTAGACGGACAGACTTAAACACTGAAGCTTTCTTT,CASSPRRTDLNTEAFF,NA,NA,TRBJ1-1,TRBV18
TGTGCCAGCAGTTCCTATGGGAGGGCCACTGAAGCTTTCTTT,CASSSYGRATEAFF,NA,NA,TRBJ1-1,TRBV27
TGCGCCAGCAGCCAAGGAGGAAGGACAGGGACGGCTTTCTTT,CASSQGGRTGTAFF,NA,TRBD1,TRBJ1-1,TRBV4-1